Below, 30 T cell receptor beta chains from the same sample are listed, as sequenced in a study of blood T cell repertoires in COVID-19. Measured with immunoSEQ multiplex PCR; TCRdb has only the in-frame clones, and not every one. The data hold around 200,000 clones, with around 90% observed a single time. What was sequenced was PBMCs or T cells enriched from blood (not recorded which). These TCRs come from a man aged 30-40 years who had recovered from COVID-19.

V usage is TRBV4-2 and J usage is TRBJ2-1; 9 nucleotides agree with TRBD1. With 1 base clipped from V and 4 bases from J, the junction kept 5 bases outside the gene matches. CDR1 LGHNA and CDR2 YNFKEQ come from the germline V gene. The CDR3 contains 16 residues. CDR3 in amino acids: CASSQVRQGGYNEQFF. DNA for the CDR3: TGTGCCAGCAGCCAAGTCCGACAGGGGGGTTACAATGAGCAGTTCTTC.

This chain uses TRBV10-2 with TRBJ2-6, with a weak D call TRBD2 (6 bases). The germline gives CDR1 WSHSY, CDR2 SAAADI. The CDR3 has 16 residues. V was cut by 3 bases and J by 0 bases, with 9 bases left in between. CDR3 DNA: TGCGCCAGCAGTGAACCGGGAGTCTCTGGGGCCAACGTCCTGACTTTC. Translated: CASSEPGVSGANVLTF.

The genes are TRBV4-3 and TRBJ2-7; D is unresolved. The CDR3 is made up of 13 amino acids. CDR1 is LGHNA and CDR2 is YSLEER in the germline V gene. V lost 3 bases, J lost 3 bases, and 9 bases lay in between. This CDR3 is CASSQLPGYEQYF. For the CDR3, the DNA is TGCGCCAGCAGCCAGTTACCGGGCTACGAGCAGTACTTC.

V usage is TRBV7-6 and J usage is TRBJ1-1; 7 nucleotides line up with TRBD1. This CDR3 spans 14 amino acids. V was clipped by 5 bases and J by 4 bases; unmatched bases: 7. Germline V gene lookup returns CDR1 SGHVS and CDR2 FNYEAQ. Written as DNA, the CDR3 is TGTGCCAGCAGCAGACAGGGAGGCGGCACTGAAGCTTTCTTT. The encoded protein is CASSRQGGGTEAFF.

The chain links TRBV18 to TRBJ2-3; 8 bases match TRBD1. J was trimmed by 0 bases and V by 4 bases; bases with no gene match: 12. Germline V gene sequence: CDR1 KGHSH, CDR2 LQKENI. The CDR3 sequence is 18 residues long. The CDR3 DNA follows: TGTGCCAGCTCACTTTCCATGACAGGGGCGAAAAGCACAGATACGCAGTATTTT. Encoded protein: CASSLSMTGAKSTDTQYF.

V gene TRBV27 combines with J gene TRBJ1-6, with 7 bases fitting TRBD1. The V and J ends lost 5 bases and 10 bases, in that order; junction bases with no gene match: 8. The length of the CDR3 is 14 residues. The germline V gene encodes CDR1 MNHEY and CDR2 SMNVEV (reference sequence). The CDR3 nucleotides are TGTGCCAGCAGTACGGGACAGCCATTATCACCCCTCCACTTT. It yields the protein CASSTGQPLSPLHF.

The chain recombines TRBV7-2 with TRBJ2-3; 10 bases map to TRBD1. CDR3 length: 15 amino acids. V gave up 3 bases and J gave up 5 bases; unmatched junction bases: 5. Germline V gene sequence: CDR1 SGHTA, CDR2 FQGNSA. DNA of the CDR3: TGTGCCAGCAGCTTGACCCGGGACAGGGGAGATACGCAGTATTTT. Its translation: CASSLTRDRGDTQYF.

The chain combines TRBV19 with TRBJ1-2, with 7 positions matching TRBD1. Per the germline V gene, CDR1 is LNHDA and CDR2 is SQIVND (reference sequence). Trimming cost V 5 bases and J 5 bases; bases outside gene matches: 2. The CDR3 is made up of 12 amino acids. The CDR3 DNA reads as TGTGCCAGTAGTCGACAGGGTTATGGCTACACCTTC. This gives the protein CASSRQGYGYTF.

The genes are TRBV18 and TRBJ2-2; 7 nucleotides agree with TRBD1. V was pared by 0 bases and J by 5 bases, with 6 bases of the junction left unmatched. The CDR3 is 16 residues long. The germline V gene has CDR1 KGHSH and CDR2 LQKENI. CDR3 in amino acids: CASSPPTGYETGELFF. DNA for the CDR3: TGTGCCAGCTCACCACCGACAGGGTACGAGACCGGGGAGCTGTTTTTT.

This clone was seen only a few times. The V and J genes are TRBV2 and TRBJ2-7; no clear D gene. The V gene's germline CDR1 is SNHLY and CDR2 FYNNEI. The CDR3 extends over 15 amino acids. Deletions cut 6 bases from V and 2 bases from J, with 17 bases between. The CDR3 DNA reads TGTGCCAGCAGCCACCATGACATACGGCCCTACGAGCAGTACTTC. This sequence encodes CASSHHDIRPYEQYF.

This chain uses TRBV5-4 with TRBJ2-3, with TRBD2 identical over 7 bases. CDR1 and CDR2 from the germline V gene are SGHNT and YYREEE (reference sequence). V lost 4 bases to trimming and J lost 0 bases; unmatched junction nucleotides: 5. The CDR3 sequence is 15 residues long. CDR3 DNA: TGTGCCAGCAGCCAGAATAGCGGGAGCACAGATACGCAGTATTTT. Protein sequence: CASSQNSGSTDTQYF.

The chain is built from TRBV4-3 and TRBJ2-2; D perhaps matches TRBD1 (5 bases). V was pared by 2 bases and J by 3 bases, with 13 bases between. CDR3 length: 16 amino acids. Germline values: CDR1 LGHNA, CDR2 YSLEER. For the CDR3, the DNA is TGCGCCAGCAGCCAACAGTGGGGCGCGGACACCGGGGAGCTGTTTTTT. This gives the protein CASSQQWGADTGELFF.

The chain couples TRBV21-1 to TRBJ1-2; the table's D call of TRBD1 was not tested on the DNA. TRBV21-1 is reported as a pseudogene. The length of the CDR3 is 16 residues. The CDR3 loop is CASSKGRDRGPYGYTF. CDR3 nucleotide sequence: TGTGCCAGCAGCAAAGGCCGGGACAGGGGTCCCTATGGCTACACCTTC.

The table lists this clone with a count of one. The V gene is TRBV27, the J gene TRBJ1-6; 7 bases fit TRBD1. The CDR3 is 14 residues long. CDR1 is MNHEY and CDR2 is SMNVEV in the germline V gene (reference sequence). The V and J ends lost 10 bases and 10 bases, in that order; junction bases with no gene match: 13. CDR3 nucleotide sequence: TGTGCCACCAAACTCGGACAGGCTAGGTCACCCCTCCACTTT. Translation: CATKLGQARSPLHF.

The V gene is TRBV7-8, the J gene TRBJ1-5, with no clear D. Deletions cut 4 bases from V and 0 bases from J, with 13 bases between. The CDR3 covers 16 residues. Germline-derived CDR1 and CDR2 are SGHVS and FQNEAQ. CDR3 nucleotides: TGTGCCAGCAGCTCCCTCGCGGCGGATAGCAATCAGCCCCAGCATTTT. This translates into CASSSLAADSNQPQHF.

The V call is TRBV10-3, the J call TRBJ2-1; 7 bases match TRBD1. Trimming removed 5 bases from V and 2 bases from J; junction bases left unmatched: 3. The length of the CDR3 is 14 residues. Germline V gene data show CDR1 as ENHRY and CDR2 as SYGVKD. The CDR3 protein is CAISPGTAYNEQFF. The CDR3 bases are TGTGCCATCAGTCCCGGGACAGCCTACAATGAGCAGTTCTTC.

The chain uses TRBV3-1 (or the pseudogene TRBV3-2) and TRBJ2-1, with 8 nucleotides matching TRBD2. The CDR3 has 14 amino acids. Trimming at V came to 4 bases and at J to 5 bases, leaving 4 bases not matched to a gene. Germline V gives CDR1 LGHDT, CDR2 YNNKEL (reference sequence). Here the CDR3 DNA reads TGTGCCAGCAGCCCCAGACTAGCGCACAATGAGCAGTTCTTC. Protein sequence: CASSPRLAHNEQFF.

The chain employs TRBV28 and TRBJ1-2; 7 bases are shared with TRBD1. This CDR3 is built from 14 residues. The V gene end was trimmed by 2 bases and the J gene end by 8 bases; junction bases not matched to a gene: 8. Germline CDR1 and CDR2: MDHEN and SYDVKM. The DNA of the CDR3 is TGTGCCAGCAGTTTACAGGGGGAGATCAGGGGCTACACCTTC. Residues: CASSLQGEIRGYTF.

The chain combines TRBV5-8 with TRBJ1-2; tentatively, D is TRBD1 (6 bases). CDR3 length: 17 residues. CDR1 and CDR2 from the germline V gene are SGHTS and YDEGEE. Deletions cut 4 bases from V and 8 bases from J, with 27 bases between. As DNA, the CDR3 is TGTGCCAGCAGCCCGCTCCAGGCCCTTTATGGGGGCGGGGGCTACACCTTC. As protein: CASSPLQALYGGGGYTF.

This sequence joins TRBV28 and TRBJ2-1; D gene unclear. CDR1 MDHEN and CDR2 SYDVKM come from the germline V gene. The CDR3 consists of 13 residues. V dropped 3 bases and J dropped 2 bases, with 5 bases sitting between them. CDR3 region: CASSFGTYNEQFF. The CDR3 DNA sequence: TGTGCCAGCAGTTTTGGCACCTACAATGAGCAGTTCTTC.

The V gene is TRBV5-4, the J gene TRBJ1-2; D gene ambiguous. V was cut by 1 base and J by 3 bases, with 10 bases left in between. Germline V CDR1 and CDR2: SGHNT, YYREEE (reference sequence). The CDR3 totals 14 residues. CDR3 region: CASSLQMEDYGYTF. In nucleotides, the CDR3 is TGTGCCAGCAGCTTGCAGATGGAGGACTATGGCTACACCTTC.

The chain combines TRBV7-2 with TRBJ2-3; D is unresolved. The CDR3 covers 15 residues. Germline values: CDR1 SGHTA, CDR2 FQGNSA. Trimming shortened V by 3 bases and J by 3 bases, and 13 bases separated the two germline ends. The CDR3 here is CASSFSSAGTDTQYF. CDR3 in DNA: TGTGCCAGCAGCTTTTCCAGTGCCGGGACAGATACGCAGTATTTT. Filled out from reference TRBV7-2 and TRBJ2-3, the complete variable domain reads GAGVSQSPSNKVTEKGKDVELRCDPISGHTALYWYRQSLGQGLEFLIYFQGNSAPDKSGLPSDRFSAERTGGSVSTLTIQRTQQEDSAVYLCASSFSSAGTDTQYFGPGTRLTVL.

This clone has only a few counts. The genes are TRBV6-5 and TRBJ1-1, with 8 nucleotides matching TRBD1. This CDR3 is 14 amino acids long. V dropped 6 bases and J dropped 1; count of bases not matched to a gene: 4. Germline V gives CDR1 MNHEY, CDR2 SVGAGI. The CDR3: CASRAGQGNTEAFF. CDR3 DNA: TGTGCCAGCAGAGCAGGACAGGGGAACACTGAAGCTTTCTTT.

This chain uses TRBV6-2 or TRBV6-3 with TRBJ2-7; a weak D match, TRBD1 (5 bases). CDR1 is MNHEY and CDR2 is SVGEGT in the germline V gene. The length of the CDR3 is 18 residues. Trimming stripped 1 base from V and 6 bases from J, with 25 bases between. CDR3 sequence reads: CASSYYTGSLGSSREQYF. The CDR3 nucleotides read TGTGCCAGCAGTTACTACACAGGCTCCCTTGGGTCCTCTCGCGAGCAGTACTTC.

This chain uses TRBV9 with TRBJ2-7; 7 bases align to TRBD2. This CDR3 has 14 amino acids. Germline CDR1 SGDLS, CDR2 YYNGEE. After removal of 4 bases from V and 2 bases from J, the junction contained 6 bases not matched to a gene. The CDR3: CASSSGIGAYEQYF. DNA for the CDR3: TGTGCCAGCAGCAGCGGGATCGGGGCCTACGAGCAGTACTTC.

The J gene is TRBJ2-1, the V gene TRBV5-6; 10 nucleotides match TRBD2. There are 16 residues in the CDR3. V lost 0 bases and J lost 5; bases outside the gene matches: 5. Germline V gene data show CDR1 as SGHDT and CDR2 as YYEEEE. The CDR3, as DNA: TGTGCCAGCAGCTTGGTGGTTAGCGGGGGGCACAATGAGCAGTTCTTC. It yields the protein CASSLVVSGGHNEQFF.

The chain uses TRBV19 and TRBJ1-5; 9 bases are a match to TRBD1. CDR1 and CDR2 from the germline V gene are LNHDA and SQIVND (reference sequence). With V trimmed by 4 bases and J by 6 bases, 4 bases remained unmatched. This CDR3 spans 14 amino acids. The CDR3 DNA sequence: TGTGCCAGTAGTACCACAGGGGGCCGTCAGCCCCAGCATTTT. This codes for CASSTTGGRQPQHF.

The V call is TRBV28, the J call TRBJ1-1; D is possibly TRBD1 (6 bases). Deletions cut 7 bases from V and 0 bases from J, with 12 bases between. From germline, CDR1 is MDHEN and CDR2 SYDVKM. CDR3 size: 14 residues. The CDR3 loop reads CASTLGGLNTEAFF. The CDR3 DNA sequence: TGTGCCAGCACCCTGGGGGGGCTGAACACTGAAGCTTTCTTT.

The J gene is TRBJ2-1, the V gene TRBV19; 11 bases fit TRBD2. Germline V CDR1 and CDR2: LNHDA, SQIVND (reference sequence). V dropped 6 bases and J dropped 6; count of bases not matched to a gene: 7. The CDR3 is 15 residues long. The CDR3 region has the DNA TGTGCCAGTAGCATAACTAGCGGGAGTGGCAATGAGCAGTTCTTC. It codes for CASSITSGSGNEQFF. Combining the CDR3 with reference TRBV19 and TRBJ2-1 gives the whole variable domain DGGITQSPKYLFRKEGQNVTLSCEQNLNHDAMYWYRQDPGQGLRLIYYSQIVNDFQKGDIAEGYSVSREKKESFPLTVTSAQKNPTAFYLCASSITSGSGNEQFFGPGTRLTVL.

A single count supports this clone. V gene TRBV11-2 combines with J gene TRBJ2-7, with TRBD2 matching over 9 bases. The CDR3 covers 15 residues. V was clipped by 1 base and J by 4 bases; unmatched bases: 5. Germline assignment: CDR1 SGHAT and CDR2 FQNNGV. DNA of the CDR3: TGTGCCAGCAGCTTAGCTTCTAGCGGGACTTACGAGCAGTACTTC. Translation: CASSLASSGTYEQYF.